Following are 26 T cell receptor beta chains from one sample sequenced in a study of T-cell memory formation after mild COVID-19. TCRdb reprocessed the 5' RACE reads with MiXCR, giving one entry per CDR3 protein. Here the sample spans some 160,000 distinct CDR3 sequences, 30% to 35% being singletons. Sequencing was carried out using PBMCs or a T cell subset sorted from them (not recorded which). All receptors derive from an adult woman who had mild COVID-19 (a few samples of this study predate the infection). Cell type and time point are not known.

This clonotype was seen only a few times. The V call is TRBV12-3 or TRBV12-4, the J call TRBJ1-1; TRBD1 aligns across 8 bases. The CDR3 has 14 residues. V was clipped by 5 bases and J by 1 base; unmatched bases: 3. The CDR3 region is CASSRQGQNTEAFF. The CDR3 coding sequence is TGTGCCAGCAGTAGACAGGGGCAGAACACTGAAGCTTTCTTT.

The chain joins TRBV5-1 to TRBJ2-2; the D call may be TRBD1 or TRBD2 (5 bases each). Per germline, CDR1 SGHRS and CDR2 YFSETQ. The ends were cut back, 3 bases at V and 6 bases at J, with 24 bases in the middle. This CDR3 is 18 amino acids long. CDR3 residues: CASSSLDPGLAIAGELFF. CDR3 DNA sequence: TGCGCCAGCAGCTCATTGGATCCGGGGCTAGCTATCGCCGGGGAGCTGTTTTTT.

This clonotype has more than one count but fewer than ten. The chain combines TRBV15 with TRBJ2-1, with TRBD2 matching over 9 bases. Germline V gene lookup returns CDR1 LNHNV and CDR2 YYDKDF (reference sequence). Losses at the gene ends were 3 bases for V and 8 bases for J; bases not matched to a gene: 11. The CDR3 is 16 residues long. The chain's CDR3 is CATSSSGLAGSHEQFF. CDR3 coding DNA: TGTGCCACCAGCAGTTCGGGACTAGCCGGAAGCCATGAGCAGTTCTTC. The full variable domain, completed using reference TRBV15 and TRBJ2-1, is DAMVIQNPRYQVTQFGKPVTLSCSQTLNHNVMYWYQQKSSQAPKLLFHYYDKDFNNEADTPDNFQSRRPNTSFCFLDIRSPGLGDTAMYLCATSSSGLAGSHEQFFGPGTRLTVL.

This clonotype was detected a few times. The chain joins TRBV19 to TRBJ1-6, with a weak D call TRBD1 (5 bases). This CDR3 is built from 15 residues. Between the trimmed V and J ends, which lost 6 bases and 7 bases, there was a span of 16 bases. The germline V gene encodes CDR1 LNHDA and CDR2 SQIVND (reference sequence). The CDR3 DNA follows: TGTGCCAGTAGCACCTTCAGGGACCGAAATTCACCCCTCCACTTT. Translating it yields CASSTFRDRNSPLHF.

The chain recombines TRBV14 with TRBJ2-3; tentative D call: TRBD1 (5 bases). Trimming removed 0 bases from V and 2 bases from J, with 18 bases in between. The CDR3 consists of 18 residues. CDR1 and CDR2 from the germline V gene are SGHDN and FVKESK. The CDR3 DNA reads TGTGCCAGCAGCCAAGATGAAGGATGGAGACAGTACACAGATACGCAGTATTTT. This translates into CASSQDEGWRQYTDTQYF.

A few counts support this clonotype. This chain links TRBV4-2 with TRBJ2-2; D not certain. Deletions cut 4 bases from V and 1 base from J, with 16 bases between. The CDR3 spans 17 residues. The germline V gene encodes CDR1 LGHNA and CDR2 YNFKEQ. The CDR3 here is CASSLRTSPLNTGELFF. The DNA for the CDR3 is TGTGCCAGCAGCCTCCGCACGAGCCCCTTGAACACCGGGGAGCTGTTTTTT.

This clonotype was seen a few times. The V gene is TRBV9, the J gene TRBJ2-2; D remains unclear. V gave up 0 bases and J gave up 10 bases, with 4 bases separating them. Germline V gene lookup returns CDR1 SGDLS and CDR2 YYNGEE. CDR3 length: 11 amino acids. The CDR3 sequence is CASSVEEELFF. The CDR3 nucleotides are TGTGCCAGCAGCGTAGAGGAGGAGCTGTTTTTT.

This clonotype was seen many times. The chain uses TRBV12-3 or TRBV12-4 and TRBJ2-2; no reliable D call. The CDR3 has 15 residues. With 6 bases removed from V and 4 bases from J, the gap between germline ends came to 15 bases. The DNA for the CDR3 is TGTGCCAGCAGGGACCGACCGGTGGGCACCGGGGAGCTGTTTTTT. It yields the protein CASRDRPVGTGELFF.

The table lists this clonotype with a few counts. The CDR3 nucleotides read TGCAGCGTGCTGGAGGGTGGGCAGACCCAGTACTTC. Translated, it gives CSVLEGGQTQYF. This chain uses TRBV29-1 with TRBJ2-5, with D tentatively TRBD2 (6 bases). This CDR3 is 12 amino acids long. The germline V and J ends were trimmed by 6 bases and 6 bases, with 14 bases remaining between them. Germline V gene sequence: CDR1 SQVTM, CDR2 ANQGSEA.

The rearrangement uses TRBV7-3 and TRBJ2-3; tentatively, D is TRBD2 (7 bases). V was shortened by 2 bases and J by 6 bases, with 12 bases between the two germline ends. Germline values: CDR1 SGHTA, CDR2 FQGTGA. This CDR3 comprises 14 residues. Here the CDR3 reads CASSLAGALDTQYF. In DNA form, the CDR3 reads TGTGCCAGCAGCTTAGCGGGGGCCCTGGATACGCAGTATTTT. The variable domain in full, completed from reference TRBV7-3 and TRBJ2-3, reads GAGVSQTPSNKVTEKGKYVELRCDPISGHTALYWYRQSLGQGPEFLIYFQGTGAADDSGLPNDRFFAVRPEGSVSTLKIQRTERGDSAVYLCASSLAGALDTQYFGPGTRLTVL.

This clonotype was picked up a small number of times. The CDR3 nucleotides are TGCAGTGCTAGTGCAGATGCGAGCACAGATACGCAGTATTTT. Its translation: CSASADASTDTQYF. J is TRBJ2-3 and V is TRBV20-1; D is unclear. V was pared by 3 bases and J by 0 bases, with 10 bases between. This CDR3 is built from 14 residues. CDR1 and CDR2 from the germline V gene are DFQATT and SNEGSKA (reference sequence).

The J gene is TRBJ1-6, the V gene TRBV7-9; weak D call: TRBD1 (5 bases). Between the trimmed V and J ends, which lost 4 bases and 9 bases, there was a span of 19 bases. Germline lookup yields CDR1 SEHNR and CDR2 FQNEAQ (reference sequence). This CDR3 contains 16 residues. CDR3 sequence reads: CASSWRGQGVTSPLHF. In DNA, the CDR3 is TGTGCCAGCAGCTGGCGAGGGCAGGGTGTTACTTCACCCCTCCACTTT.

This clonotype was recorded a few times. This sequence joins TRBV6-4 and TRBJ2-1, with D perhaps being TRBD1 or TRBD2 (5 bases each). In germline, CDR1 is MRHNA, CDR2 SNTAGT. V shed 0 bases and J shed 16 bases, with 16 bases lying between them. The CDR3 sequence is 13 residues long. Written as DNA, the CDR3 is TGTGCCAGCAGTGACTCGATATTTGGGACCCTCTTCTTC. It translates to CASSDSIFGTLFF.

This clonotype occurred once. The chain combines TRBV6-5 with TRBJ2-1, with TRBD2 matching 7 bases. Germline V lookup: CDR1 MNHEY, CDR2 SVGAGI. V dropped 10 bases and J dropped 12; count of bases not matched to a gene: 9. This CDR3 contains 11 residues. This CDR3 is CATLSPGGQFF. The CDR3 nucleotides are TGTGCCACACTCTCCCCGGGGGGGCAGTTCTTC.

This clonotype showed up just a few times. The chain recombines TRBV7-9 with TRBJ1-5; 8 nucleotides line up with TRBD1. CDR1 is SEHNR and CDR2 is FQNEAQ in the germline V gene (reference sequence). The CDR3 has 17 amino acids. Trimming cost V 0 bases and J 5 bases; bases outside gene matches: 9. The CDR3 reads CASSLATGTGWHQPQHF. In DNA, the CDR3 is TGTGCCAGCAGCTTAGCCACGGGGACAGGCTGGCATCAGCCCCAGCATTTT.

The genes are TRBV20-1 and TRBJ2-7; a possible D gene is TRBD1 (6 bases). Germline V gene sequence: CDR1 DFQATT, CDR2 SNEGSKA (reference sequence). Trimming shortened V by 5 bases and J by 5 bases, and 10 bases separated the two germline ends. This CDR3 spans 11 amino acids. The chain's CDR3 is CSALQGNEQYF. The CDR3 DNA is TGCAGTGCTCTACAGGGTAACGAGCAGTACTTC.

This clonotype has a handful of counts. The genes are TRBV7-2 and TRBJ1-2; D not certain. The length of the CDR3 is 16 residues. Trimming removed 3 bases at V and 0 bases at J, with 14 bases between. Germline V gene data show CDR1 as SGHTA and CDR2 as FQGNSA. The CDR3 DNA reads TGTGCCAGCAGCTTGGCCGTCGGAGGTTCTAACTATGGCTACACCTTC. Encoded protein: CASSLAVGGSNYGYTF.

The chain employs TRBV20-1 and TRBJ2-3, with a possible D match to TRBD2 (6 bases). CDR3 size: 14 residues. V lost 4 bases and J 0 bases, leaving 11 bases between the germline ends. CDR1 and CDR2 (germline): DFQATT, SNEGSKA (reference sequence). The CDR3 sequence: CSAKWTTSTDTQYF. The CDR3 DNA is TGCAGTGCTAAGTGGACTACTAGCACAGATACGCAGTATTTT.

The CDR3 here is CASRSPAGPGELFF. The CDR3 DNA reads TGTGCCAGCAGGTCCCCGGCGGGGCCCGGGGAGCTGTTTTTT. The genes are TRBV11-3 and TRBJ2-2, with D perhaps matching TRBD2 (6 bases). The germline gives CDR1 SGHNT, CDR2 YENEEA. The V and J ends lost 6 bases and 6 bases respectively, with 14 bases between them. The CDR3 extends over 14 amino acids.

The chain has TRBV5-1 and TRBJ2-3, with 8 bases identical to TRBD2. The CDR3 sequence is 15 residues long. Germline V gene sequence: CDR1 SGHRS, CDR2 YFSETQ. The trim removed 4 bases at V and 1 base at J, leaving 5 bases unmatched. The CDR3 region is CASSITGGRTDTQYF. CDR3 coding DNA: TGCGCCAGCAGCATCACGGGGGGGCGCACAGATACGCAGTATTTT.

This clonotype was observed a few times. The rearrangement uses TRBV18 and TRBJ2-5; D gene ambiguous. Trimming removed 2 bases from V and 5 bases from J, with 9 bases in between. Germline CDR1 KGHSH, CDR2 LQKENI. The CDR3 loop spans 13 amino acids. The CDR3 sequence is CASSPGVGETQYF. The CDR3 DNA reads as TGTGCCAGCTCACCAGGGGTCGGGGAGACCCAGTACTTC.

The chain combines TRBV7-8 with TRBJ2-1; unclear D gene. The germline V gene encodes CDR1 SGHVS and CDR2 FQNEAQ. The CDR3 sequence is 13 residues long. Trimming shortened V by 5 bases and J by 4 bases, and 9 bases separated the two germline ends. The CDR3 region is CASSTQKYNEQFF. For the CDR3, the DNA is TGTGCCAGCAGCACTCAGAAGTACAATGAGCAGTTCTTC.

This clonotype came up a few times. The rearrangement joins TRBV5-1 to TRBJ2-7; 8 nucleotides align to TRBD1. CDR1 is SGHRS, CDR2 YFSETQ, per germline. The CDR3 spans 15 residues. V shed 0 bases and J 3 bases; nucleotides not matched to a gene: 5. CDR3 in DNA: TGCGCCAGCAGCTTGGGTACAGGGGGAGGCTACGAGCAGTACTTC. Amino acids: CASSLGTGGGYEQYF.

The V and J genes are TRBV20-1 and TRBJ2-3; TRBD1 agrees at 7 bases. Germline V lookup: CDR1 DFQATT, CDR2 SNEGSKA (reference sequence). The trim removed 5 bases at V and 0 bases at J, leaving 2 bases unmatched. The CDR3 totals 13 residues. CDR3 sequence reads: CSAPGQSTDTQYF. For the CDR3, the DNA is TGCAGTGCTCCGGGACAGAGCACAGATACGCAGTATTTT.

The rearrangement uses TRBV6-1 and TRBJ2-7, with a weak D call TRBD2 (5 bases). The CDR3 spans 11 residues. Trimming left V 10 bases short and J 2 bases short, with 9 bases between. CDR1 and CDR2 from the germline V gene are MNHNS and SASEGT. The CDR3 sequence: CAMGEPYEQYF. The DNA for the CDR3 is TGTGCCATGGGAGAACCCTACGAGCAGTACTTC.

The rearrangement joins TRBV15 to TRBJ2-7; TRBD2 is a possible D gene (5 bases). The CDR3 is 14 amino acids. The ends were cut back, 5 bases at V and 2 bases at J, with 13 bases in the middle. The germline V gene encodes CDR1 LNHNV and CDR2 YYDKDF (reference sequence). As DNA, the CDR3 is TGTGCCACCAGCCCCCGGGAAGACCCCTACGAGCAGTACTTC. It is translated as CATSPREDPYEQYF.